Detailed here is one TCR beta chain. Its cognate antigen is unknown. The sample is drawn from a study of cytomegalovirus exposure and HLA in healthy donors. Study findings and constraints: Of the V segments, some could not be distinguished, including TRBV6-2 and TRBV6-3, and were excluded. The classifier reportedly diagnosed cytomegalovirus status with high specificity and sensitivity.

PCR involved 60 Vbeta and 13 Jbeta primers. This table comes from immunoSEQ multiplex PCR, and its TCRdb copy is limited to in-frame clones, with some not included. The sample holds more than 75,000 clones; 65% to 75% are singletons and the top ten take roughly 9.1%. V trimming: 5 bases; J trimming: 7 bases; junction bases outside the gene matches: 11. Germline V gene data show CDR1 as MNHEY and CDR2 as SMNVEV (reference sequence). The CDR3 is made up of 15 amino acids. This clonotype originated in a middle-aged man in good health and CMV-seropositive. Material for sequencing was PBMCs. The chain uses TRBV27 and TRBJ1-5; 7 positions agree with TRBD1. The DNA of the CDR3 is TGTGCCAGCAGTGCTATTGAGGGGGCAGACCAGCCCCAGCATTTT. The encoded protein is CASSAIEGADQPQHF.